Each of the 32 T cell receptor beta chains below was sequenced from the same sample in a study of identical twins. Using its own MiXCR run on the 5' RACE reads, TCRdb lists one record per CDR3 protein. Of approximately 210,000 distinct CDR3 sequences listed, 5.5% to 7.5% are singletons. The same data also contributed to another study, on T cells expressing NK-cell markers.

Material for sequencing was CD8+ T cells sorted from blood. These receptors were obtained from a woman between 18 and 30 years old in good health.

The V and J genes are TRBV2 and TRBJ1-4, with 7 positions matching TRBD1. J lost 3 bases, V lost 6 bases, and 7 bases had no gene match. The length of the CDR3 is 15 residues. Germline CDR1 reads SNHLY; CDR2 reads FYNNEI. The DNA of the CDR3 is TGTGCCAGCAGGGGAGGGGGCCGATCTAATGAAAAACTGTTTTTT. It is translated as CASRGGGRSNEKLFF. Full variable domain (missing parts from reference TRBV2 and TRBJ1-4): EPEVTQTPSHQVTQMGQEVILRCVPISNHLYFYWYRQILGQKVEFLVSFYNNEISEKSEIFDDQFSVERPDGSNFTLKIRSTKLEDSAMYFCASRGGGRSNEKLFFGSGTQLSVL.

V gene TRBV7-9 combines with J gene TRBJ2-7, with 7 bases lining up with TRBD1. Germline values: CDR1 SEHNR, CDR2 FQNEAQ (reference sequence). This CDR3 contains 14 residues. After removal of 5 bases from V and 6 bases from J, the junction contained 10 bases not matched to a gene. In DNA, the CDR3 is TGTGCCAGCAGCCCACGGACAGGTGAGGGCGAGCAGTACTTC. It translates to CASSPRTGEGEQYF.

This clonotype has a handful of counts. This rearrangement joins TRBV12-5 to TRBJ2-3, with a possible D match to TRBD2 (6 bases). This CDR3 has 16 amino acids. Germline V gene lookup returns CDR1 LGHNT and CDR2 FRNRAP. The ends were cut back, 2 bases at V and 6 bases at J, with 18 bases in the middle. CDR3 loop: CASGLFLGTPNDTQYF. The CDR3 DNA reads as TGTGCTAGTGGTTTGTTTTTGGGGACTCCAAACGATACGCAGTATTTT.

This clonotype has ten or more counts. The chain employs TRBV29-1 and TRBJ1-2; the D is unclear. Trimming removed 3 bases at V and 4 bases at J, with 12 bases between. Germline CDR1 reads SQVTM; CDR2 reads ANQGSEA. The CDR3 runs to 13 residues. This CDR3 is CSVDLGLSYGYTF. CDR3 DNA: TGCAGCGTTGATCTGGGGTTGAGCTATGGCTACACCTTC.

This clonotype turned up a few times. Here the CDR3 DNA reads TGTGCCAGCAGCTTAGCGTCCGGTAACCGCCGCGAGCAGTACTTC. Amino acid sequence: CASSLASGNRREQYF. The chain employs TRBV13 and TRBJ2-7; no definite D call. The V and J ends lost 1 base and 6 bases respectively, with 16 bases between them. Per germline, CDR1 PRHDT and CDR2 FYEKMQ (reference sequence). The CDR3 contains 15 residues.

This clonotype was seen repeatedly, ten times or more. This rearrangement joins TRBV6-1 to TRBJ2-3, with 11 bases matching TRBD2. The V and J ends lost 8 bases and 1 base, in that order; junction bases with no gene match: 17. Germline CDR1 and CDR2: MNHNS and SASEGT. CDR3 length: 19 amino acids. The CDR3 is CASSVAGGESLYGTDTQYF. The CDR3 DNA follows: TGTGCCAGCTCGGTAGCGGGAGGGGAGTCTTTATACGGCACAGATACGCAGTATTTT.

The genes are TRBV9 and TRBJ1-2; D gene ambiguous. Trimming took off 0 bases at V and 4 bases at J, with 7 bases between the two ends. CDR1 is SGDLS and CDR2 is YYNGEE in the germline V gene. This CDR3 contains 13 residues. The DNA for the CDR3 is TGTGCCAGCAGCGTAGAGTCTGGCTATGGCTACACCTTC. This encodes CASSVESGYGYTF.

The chain is built from TRBV7-6 and TRBJ2-7, with 10 bases that match TRBD2. Germline V gives CDR1 SGHVS, CDR2 FNYEAQ. The CDR3 loop spans 16 amino acids. V dropped 0 bases and J dropped 5; count of bases not matched to a gene: 7. The CDR3 nucleotides read TGTGCCAGCAGCTTAGCGGGTAGCGGGAGGTCCAACGAGCAGTACTTC. It specifies CASSLAGSGRSNEQYF.

The chain recombines TRBV7-6 with TRBJ1-4, with 7 bases identical to TRBD1. The CDR3 is 17 amino acids. Germline CDR1 SGHVS, CDR2 FNYEAQ. With 2 bases clipped from V and 5 bases from J, the junction kept 11 bases outside the gene matches. CDR3 nucleotide sequence: TGTGCCAGCAGCTTACCCCTGACGACAGGGTCAAATGAAAAACTGTTTTTT. Residues: CASSLPLTTGSNEKLFF.

This clonotype has only a few counts. This rearrangement joins TRBV7-9 to TRBJ2-1, with 11 bases that match TRBD1. CDR3 size: 15 residues. V was clipped by 4 bases and J by 6 bases; unmatched bases: 5. The germline V gene encodes CDR1 SEHNR and CDR2 FQNEAQ (reference sequence). The CDR3 is CASSYGTGGRNEQFF. The CDR3 bases are TGTGCCAGCAGCTATGGGACAGGGGGTCGCAATGAGCAGTTCTTC.

A few counts support this clonotype. This sequence joins TRBV7-3 and TRBJ2-3; 12 bases align to TRBD2. Trimming took 2 bases from V and 5 from J; bases not matched to a gene: 8. CDR1 is SGHTA and CDR2 is FQGTGA in the germline V gene. The CDR3 has 17 amino acids. The CDR3 here is CASSLWLAGGIGDTQYF. The CDR3 DNA reads TGTGCCAGCAGCTTATGGCTAGCGGGGGGGATTGGAGATACGCAGTATTTT.

The genes are TRBV5-5 and TRBJ2-7; D tentatively fits TRBD1 or TRBD2 (5 bases each). Germline V gene sequence: CDR1 SGHKS, CDR2 YYEKEE (reference sequence). The V end lost 4 bases, the J end lost 2 bases, and 13 bases lay between the germline ends. The CDR3 runs 14 residues. The CDR3 spells CASSTGTYPYEQYF. The DNA for the CDR3 is TGTGCCAGCAGCACCGGGACGTATCCCTACGAGCAGTACTTC.

This clonotype was detected a few times. The J gene is TRBJ2-5, the V gene TRBV6-2 or TRBV6-3; D could derive from TRBD1 or TRBD2 (5 bases each). The V gene lost 6 bases and the J gene lost 1 base, with 18 bases spanning the gap. CDR1 is MNHEY and CDR2 is SVGEGT in the germline V gene. The CDR3 is 16 amino acids. CDR3 bases: TGTGCCAGCAGCCCCCCAGAATCGGGACCCCAAGAGACCCAGTACTTC. Protein: CASSPPESGPQETQYF.

In this sample, this clonotype turned up many times. In nucleotides, the CDR3 is TGTGCCTGGAGTGCATCTACTAGCGGGAGGGCCGTAGATGAGCAGTTCTTC. It encodes CAWSASTSGRAVDEQFF. The chain recombines TRBV30 with TRBJ2-1; 13 nucleotides match TRBD2. Germline assignment: CDR1 GTSNPN and CDR2 SVGIG (reference sequence). The ends lost 1 base at V and 8 bases at J; junction bases unmatched: 11. The CDR3 length is 17 residues.

This clonotype was found many times. J is TRBJ2-1 and V is TRBV25-1; TRBD1 is a possible D gene (6 bases). CDR3 size: 15 residues. Germline CDR1 reads MGHDK; CDR2 reads SYGVNS. V gave up 2 bases and J gave up 0 bases, with 8 bases separating them. CDR3 amino acids: CASSERQVSYNEQFF. Here the CDR3 DNA reads TGTGCCAGCAGTGAACGACAGGTCTCCTACAATGAGCAGTTCTTC.

This clonotype was found many times. Here the CDR3 DNA reads TGCAGTGCTACCGAGTCCTACGAGCAGTACTTC. Its protein product is CSATESYEQYF. The chain couples TRBV20-1 to TRBJ2-7, with unresolved D. Trimming cost V 4 bases and J 1 base, with 5 bases left between them. The CDR3 sequence is 11 residues long. CDR1 DFQATT and CDR2 SNEGSKA come from the germline V gene (reference sequence).

This clonotype came up a few times. The V gene is TRBV6-5, the J gene TRBJ2-3; TRBD2 matches at 7 bases. Per the germline V gene, CDR1 is MNHEY and CDR2 is SVGAGI. V shed 2 bases, J shed 0 bases, and the junction held 8 bases outside the gene matches. This CDR3 has 17 residues. The CDR3 sequence: CASSYGPSGKSTDTQYF. The CDR3, as DNA: TGTGCCAGCAGTTACGGTCCGAGCGGGAAGAGCACAGATACGCAGTATTTT.

This clonotype turned up a few times. This chain joins TRBV7-8 and TRBJ2-1; D gene unclear. Trimming cost V 3 bases and J 5 bases, with 8 bases left between them. This CDR3 has 13 amino acids. Germline V gene sequence: CDR1 SGHVS, CDR2 FQNEAQ. The CDR3 spells CASSFSGHNEQFF. Here the CDR3 DNA reads TGTGCCAGCAGCTTCAGTGGTCACAATGAGCAGTTCTTC.

This clonotype was counted a few times. V gene TRBV7-2 combines with J gene TRBJ1-1; D possibly corresponds to TRBD1 (5 bases). CDR3 size: 17 residues. Germline V gives CDR1 SGHTA, CDR2 FQGNSA. Between the trimmed V and J ends, which lost 5 bases and 2 bases, there was a span of 21 bases. The DNA of the CDR3 is TGTGCCAGCAGCAAACCGCGGGGAGGGGTCCACAACACTGAAGCTTTCTTT. Protein product: CASSKPRGGVHNTEAFF.

The chain has TRBV15 and TRBJ1-5; the D is unclear. The V and J ends lost 3 bases and 6 bases respectively, with 12 bases between them. The germline gives CDR1 LNHNV, CDR2 YYDKDF (reference sequence). This CDR3 is 14 amino acids long. CDR3 coding DNA: TGTGCCACCAGCAGGGAGCGGTTTTCTCAGCCCCAGCATTTT. Its protein is CATSRERFSQPQHF.

The V and J genes are TRBV7-9 and TRBJ1-3; D unclear. CDR1 SEHNR and CDR2 FQNEAQ come from the germline V gene (reference sequence). The CDR3 has 12 amino acids. V dropped 3 bases and J dropped 9 bases, with 9 bases sitting between them. For the CDR3, the DNA is TGTGCCAGCAGCTTGGAGTCCGGCACCATATATTTT. Amino acids: CASSLESGTIYF.

This clonotype was picked up many times. The chain uses TRBV9 and TRBJ2-1; no reliable D call. V gave up 5 bases and J gave up 9 bases, with 9 bases separating them. From germline, CDR1 is SGDLS and CDR2 YYNGEE. The CDR3 is 11 residues long. CDR3 nucleotide sequence: TGTGCCAGCAGTCCCTCTACTGAGCAGTTCTTC. Translation gives CASSPSTEQFF.

This clonotype was seen only a few times. This chain links TRBV18 with TRBJ1-1; D unresolved. Trimming removed 4 bases from V and 0 bases from J, with 21 bases in between. This CDR3 is 18 amino acids long. The germline V gene encodes CDR1 KGHSH and CDR2 LQKENI. CDR3 bases: TGTGCCAGCTCACAACTTGGACGGACCAGAACTATGAACACTGAAGCTTTCTTT. It codes for CASSQLGRTRTMNTEAFF.

The chain is built from TRBV27 and TRBJ1-6; D possibly corresponds to TRBD1 (5 bases). V dropped 5 bases and J dropped 10 bases, with 12 bases sitting between them. Germline CDR1 MNHEY, CDR2 SMNVEV (reference sequence). The CDR3 runs to 13 residues. Here the CDR3 reads CASSVGVESPLHF. The CDR3 coding sequence is TGTGCCAGCAGTGTAGGGGTAGAATCACCCCTCCACTTT.

The chain has TRBV20-1 and TRBJ2-7; D might be TRBD1 (5 bases). V dropped 0 bases and J dropped 5 bases, with 8 bases sitting between them. This CDR3 has 12 amino acids. Germline V CDR1 and CDR2: DFQATT, SNEGSKA (reference sequence). CDR3 DNA sequence: TGCAGTGCTAGAGACGCACAGGACGAGCAGTACTTC. It translates to CSARDAQDEQYF.

This clonotype was observed a handful of times. The chain uses TRBV2 and TRBJ2-4, with TRBD1 identical over 12 bases. The CDR3 consists of 17 residues. The trim removed 7 bases at V and 2 bases at J, leaving 9 bases unmatched. CDR1 is SNHLY, CDR2 FYNNEI, per germline. The CDR3 loop is CASKPLGQGAPKNIQYF. CDR3 nucleotide sequence: TGTGCCAGCAAACCCCTGGGACAGGGGGCCCCCAAAAACATTCAGTACTTC.

The table lists this clonotype with a few counts. V and J are TRBV12-3 or TRBV12-4 and TRBJ2-3; no definite D call. This CDR3 region has 11 residues. The V end was cut by 6 bases, the J end by 4 bases, with 5 bases between. The DNA for the CDR3 is TGTGCCAGCAGGCGATCAGATACGCAGTATTTT. Translated: CASRRSDTQYF.

This clonotype was seen ten or more times. V is TRBV12-3 or TRBV12-4 and J is TRBJ2-2; no clear D. The CDR3 covers 13 residues. V was trimmed by 8 bases and J by 6 bases, leaving 13 bases between them. CDR3 coding DNA: TGTGCCAGCGGGCCGCCCGGGCCCGGGGAGCTGTTTTTT. It encodes CASGPPGPGELFF.

This clonotype was seen a handful of times. The V and J genes are TRBV15 and TRBJ2-6; 8 bases map to TRBD1. The CDR3 covers 14 residues. Germline V gene lookup returns CDR1 LNHNV and CDR2 YYDKDF (reference sequence). After removal of 3 bases from V and 9 bases from J, the junction contained 4 bases not matched to a gene. The CDR3 DNA reads TGTGCCACCAGCAGGGACAGGGATAACAACGTCCTGACTTTC. Protein sequence: CATSRDRDNNVLTF. Using reference TRBV15 and TRBJ2-6 for the parts outside the CDR3, the full variable domain is DAMVIQNPRYQVTQFGKPVTLSCSQTLNHNVMYWYQQKSSQAPKLLFHYYDKDFNNEADTPDNFQSRRPNTSFCFLDIRSPGLGDTAMYLCATSRDRDNNVLTFGAGSRLTVL.

The table lists this clonotype with many counts. The rearrangement joins TRBV29-1 to TRBJ2-7, with a possible D match to TRBD1 (5 bases). V gave up 1 base and J gave up 1 base, with 11 bases separating them. The CDR3 runs 14 residues. Looked up from germline, CDR1 is SQVTM and CDR2 is ANQGSEA. CDR3 in amino acids: CSVEGTGFSYEQYF. The CDR3 DNA follows: TGCAGCGTTGAAGGAACAGGTTTTTCCTACGAGCAGTACTTC.

This clonotype was seen only a few times. This chain joins TRBV30 and TRBJ1-4; possibly TRBD1 for D (5 bases). CDR1 GTSNPN and CDR2 SVGIG come from the germline V gene (reference sequence). V was clipped by 5 bases and J by 6 bases, with 10 bases between them. The CDR3 length is 12 residues. The CDR3 sequence is CAWQGWDEKLFF. DNA of the CDR3: TGTGCCTGGCAGGGCTGGGATGAAAAACTGTTTTTT. Full variable domain (missing parts from reference TRBV30 and TRBJ1-4): SQTIHQWPATLVQPVGSPLSLECTVEGTSNPNLYWYRQAAGRGLQLLFYSVGIGQISSEVPQNLSASRPQDRQFILSSKKLLLSDSGFYLCAWQGWDEKLFFGSGTQLSVL.

This clonotype was recorded at least ten times. This chain joins TRBV9 and TRBJ1-3; D is ambiguous. V lost 3 bases and J 1 base, leaving 5 bases between the germline ends. From germline, CDR1 is SGDLS and CDR2 YYNGEE. The CDR3 has 13 amino acids. CDR3 amino acids: CASSGTSGNTIYF. Here the CDR3 DNA reads TGTGCCAGCAGCGGGACTTCTGGAAACACCATATATTTT.